This entry lists 24 T cell receptor beta chains sequenced from one sample in a study of T cell repertoires in cytomegalovirus infection. TCRdb analysed the reads with MiXCR anew, one entry per CDR3 protein. The data hold about 680,000 distinct CDR3 sequences, with more than 20% observed a single time. The specimen sequenced was CD8+ T cells from PBMCs. The receptors come from a human donor in good health (CMV status not recorded). Some clones in this sample may be carry-over from other donors' samples.

The genes are TRBV9 and TRBJ2-1, with D possibly TRBD1 on 6 matching bases. The CDR3 is made up of 18 amino acids. Trimming cost V 0 bases and J 5 bases, with 21 bases left between them. CDR1 is SGDLS, CDR2 YYNGEE, per germline. In DNA, the CDR3 is TGTGCCAGCAGCGTAGTTAGGATAACAGGGTTACTCCACAATGAGCAGTTCTTC. Translating gives CASSVVRITGLLHNEQFF.

This clonotype was seen repeatedly, ten times or more. The V and J genes are TRBV7-2 and TRBJ1-1; unclear D gene. Germline CDR1 is SGHTA and CDR2 is FQGNSA. The CDR3 is 15 residues long. Between the trimmed V and J ends, which lost 2 bases and 1 base, there was a span of 11 bases. The CDR3 DNA is TGTGCCAGCAGCTTAAATCCCGCGGGGAACACTGAAGCTTTCTTT. Encoded protein: CASSLNPAGNTEAFF.

There are many counts of this clonotype. This chain links TRBV28 with TRBJ2-7; D is perhaps TRBD1 (5 bases). The V and J ends lost 5 bases and 8 bases respectively, with 13 bases between them. The CDR3 totals 12 residues. Germline values: CDR1 MDHEN, CDR2 SYDVKM. CDR3 in DNA: TGTGCCAGCAGTCCCGACAGTTTCCAGCAGTACGTC. As protein: CASSPDSFQQYV.

This clonotype was recorded many times. The chain recombines TRBV7-2 with TRBJ2-7; 12 bases agree with TRBD2. V lost 5 bases, J lost 3 bases, and 2 bases stayed unmatched. Germline V CDR1 and CDR2: SGHTA, FQGNSA. This CDR3 has 14 amino acids. The CDR3 protein is CASSMTSGGYEQYF. The CDR3 nucleotides are TGTGCCAGCAGCATGACTAGCGGGGGCTACGAGCAGTACTTC.

As regards this clonotype: A much larger clone lies one base from this, so it may be a read error. Here the CDR3 reads CASSLSGTTRVQYF. In DNA, the CDR3 is TGTGCCAGCAGCCTTTCCGGGACTACCCGGGTGCAGTACTTC. V usage is TRBV7-2 and J usage is TRBJ2-7, with TRBD2 matching 7 bases. CDR1 is SGHTA, CDR2 FQGNSA, per germline. The V and J ends lost 5 bases and 9 bases, in that order; junction bases with no gene match: 13. The CDR3 covers 14 residues.

This chain's CDR3 is CSVSTSDSYEQYF. CDR3 bases: TGCAGCGTTTCAACTAGCGACTCCTACGAGCAGTACTTC. The rearrangement links TRBV29-1 to TRBJ2-7; 7 bases are shared with TRBD2. The germline V gene has CDR1 SQVTM and CDR2 ANQGSEA. V shed 5 bases, J shed 0 bases, and the junction held 4 bases outside the gene matches. This CDR3 comprises 13 residues.

The J gene is TRBJ1-5, the V gene TRBV12-3 or TRBV12-4; possible D gene TRBD1, 5 bases. This CDR3 spans 15 amino acids. The V end was cut by 1 base, the J end by 4 bases, with 11 bases between. Here the CDR3 reads CASSLGTSLNQPQHF. CDR3 DNA: TGTGCCAGCAGTTTAGGGACATCCTTAAATCAGCCCCAGCATTTT.

The DNA for the CDR3 is TGTGCCAGCAGCTCAACCAAAAACATTCAGTACTTC. It yields the protein CASSSTKNIQYF. The chain joins TRBV7-9 to TRBJ2-4; unclear D gene. CDR1 and CDR2 (germline): SEHNR, FQNEAQ (reference sequence). The CDR3 runs to 12 residues. V lost 4 bases to trimming and J lost 2 bases, with 3 bases between them.

This clonotype was detected ten times or more. The chain employs TRBV7-2 and TRBJ2-1, with TRBD2 as a possible D gene (7 bases). This CDR3 spans 15 amino acids. CDR1 and CDR2 (germline): SGHTA, FQGNSA. The V end lost 5 bases, the J end lost 7 bases, and 18 bases lay between the germline ends. This chain's CDR3 is CASSPWGGGLNEQFF. DNA for the CDR3: TGTGCCAGCAGCCCCTGGGGGGGGGGCCTAAATGAGCAGTTCTTC.

J is TRBJ2-3 and V is TRBV5-6, with D possibly called TRBD1 or TRBD2 (5 bases each). Trimming pared 3 bases from V and 4 bases from J, leaving 12 bases between. The length of the CDR3 is 14 residues. In germline, CDR1 is SGHDT, CDR2 YYEEEE. CDR3 residues: CASSSPGRADTQYF. The CDR3 DNA reads as TGTGCCAGCAGCTCCCCGGGACGTGCAGATACGCAGTATTTT.

This clonotype occurred many times. V is TRBV7-2 and J is TRBJ2-2; 8 bases agree with TRBD1. The ends lost 1 base at V and 7 bases at J; junction bases unmatched: 5. CDR1 SGHTA and CDR2 FQGNSA come from the germline V gene. The CDR3 consists of 15 residues. The CDR3 is CASSLGTGSLGELFF. CDR3 bases: TGTGCCAGCAGCTTAGGGACAGGGAGTCTCGGGGAGCTGTTTTTT.

In its sample, this clonotype was seen a few times. The rearrangement joins TRBV19 to TRBJ1-5, with D possibly TRBD1 on 6 matching bases. This CDR3 contains 15 residues. CDR1 LNHDA and CDR2 SQIVND come from the germline V gene (reference sequence). Deletions cut 6 bases from V and 3 bases from J, with 15 bases between. CDR3 sequence reads: CASRTRQAINQPQHF. As DNA, the CDR3 is TGTGCCAGTAGAACTAGACAGGCCATCAATCAGCCCCAGCATTTT.

This clonotype was counted between two and nine times. The chain combines TRBV20-1 with TRBJ2-1; TRBD1 agrees at 9 bases. The J segment lost 2 bases and the V segment lost 3 bases, leaving 5 bases of the junction unmatched. CDR3 size: 15 residues. Germline-derived CDR1 and CDR2 are DFQATT and SNEGSKA (reference sequence). The CDR3 loop is CSASDRGGPYNEQFF. CDR3 nucleotides: TGCAGTGCTAGTGACAGGGGGGGTCCCTACAATGAGCAGTTCTTC.

There are a few counts of this clonotype. CDR3 amino acids: CASSTRTGSQETQYF. The DNA of the CDR3 is TGTGCCAGCAGTACCCGGACAGGTTCTCAAGAGACCCAGTACTTC. The V gene is TRBV12-3 or TRBV12-4, the J gene TRBJ2-5; 7 nucleotides align to TRBD1. The CDR3 runs 15 residues. The V segment lost 5 bases and the J segment 2 bases; nucleotides outside the gene matches: 8.

A few counts support this clonotype. The chain recombines TRBV20-1 with TRBJ2-1; 15 bases fit TRBD2. V shed 6 bases and J 8 bases; nucleotides not matched to a gene: 2. The germline gives CDR1 DFQATT, CDR2 SNEGSKA (reference sequence). The CDR3 runs 13 residues. This CDR3 is CSAGLAGGYEQFF. In DNA, the CDR3 is TGCAGTGCCGGACTAGCGGGGGGGTATGAGCAGTTCTTC.

The sample holds a few counts of this clonotype. The rearrangement joins TRBV6-1 to TRBJ2-1, with D uncertain. Germline CDR1 reads MNHNS; CDR2 reads SASEGT. CDR3 length: 15 residues. The V end was cut by 7 bases, the J end by 2 bases, with 15 bases between. The CDR3 sequence: CASTQTRAAYNEQFF. CDR3 in DNA: TGTGCCAGCACCCAAACTCGGGCGGCCTACAATGAGCAGTTCTTC.

This clonotype has a handful of counts. CDR3 nucleotides: TGTGCCAGCAGCTTATCAGGGGGCCTAAATAATTACGAGCAGTACTTC. It translates to CASSLSGGLNNYEQYF. V is TRBV7-6 and J is TRBJ2-7, with 8 bases that match TRBD1. V dropped 2 bases and J dropped 4; count of bases not matched to a gene: 10. The CDR3 runs 16 residues. CDR1 and CDR2 from the germline V gene are SGHVS and FNYEAQ.

The CDR3 DNA follows: TGCAGTGCTAGAGACCGGGACAGGGGTTGGAATAATTCACCCCTCCACTTT. Its protein product is CSARDRDRGWNNSPLHF. The V call is TRBV20-1, the J call TRBJ1-6, with TRBD1 identical over 10 bases. CDR1 DFQATT and CDR2 SNEGSKA come from the germline V gene (reference sequence). The CDR3 is 17 residues long. Trimming removed 0 bases from V and 5 bases from J; junction bases left unmatched: 7.

This clonotype has more than one count but fewer than ten. Here the CDR3 DNA reads TGCAGTGCTCGGGACAGGGTTAACTATGGCTACACCTTC. This gives the protein CSARDRVNYGYTF. This chain links TRBV20-1 with TRBJ1-2; 9 bases fit TRBD1. The germline CDR1 and CDR2 sequences are DFQATT and SNEGSKA (reference sequence). V gave up 5 bases and J gave up 1 base; unmatched junction bases: 2. This CDR3 contains 13 residues.

V usage is TRBV27 and J usage is TRBJ2-7, with 9 bases identical to TRBD1. This CDR3 is 16 amino acids long. V lost 2 bases, J lost 2 bases, and 7 bases stayed unmatched. Germline CDR1 is MNHEY and CDR2 is SMNVEV (reference sequence). The CDR3 protein is CASSLTGTGMTYEQYF. In DNA form, the CDR3 reads TGTGCCAGCAGTTTAACGGGGACAGGGATGACCTACGAGCAGTACTTC.

V is TRBV24-1 and J is TRBJ2-5; TRBD1 matches 10 bases. The CDR3 sequence is 15 residues long. Germline values: CDR1 KGHDR, CDR2 SFDVKD. The junction had 6 bases not matched to a gene; V was cut back by 4 bases and J by 5 bases. The CDR3 reads CATSDPGQGTETQYF. CDR3 DNA sequence: TGTGCCACCAGTGACCCGGGACAGGGGACGGAGACCCAGTACTTC.

This chain connects TRBV27 to TRBJ1-5, with 7 bases fitting TRBD1. The CDR3 length is 14 residues. Germline V gives CDR1 MNHEY, CDR2 SMNVEV (reference sequence). V shed 9 bases, J shed 1 base, and the junction held 6 bases outside the gene matches. The CDR3 nucleotides are TGTGCCAGTAGGGGGACAGTCAGCAATCAGCCCCAGCATTTT. This translates into CASRGTVSNQPQHF.

This clonotype came up many times. This chain joins TRBV7-3 and TRBJ2-2, with D unclear. CDR3 size: 13 residues. The V gene's germline CDR1 is SGHTA and CDR2 FQGTGA. V shed 3 bases and J shed 0 bases, with 2 bases lying between them. The CDR3 coding sequence is TGTGCCAGCAGCTTTACGAACACCGGGGAGCTGTTTTTT. It specifies CASSFTNTGELFF.

About this clonotype: Being one base from a much bigger clone, this may be a read error. V and J are TRBV7-9 and TRBJ1-5; D uncertain. Germline CDR1 and CDR2: SEHNR and FQNEAQ (reference sequence). The CDR3 is 13 amino acids. V was pared by 5 bases and J by 6 bases, with 11 bases between. CDR3 sequence: CASSNPPTQPQHF. DNA of the CDR3: TGTGCCAGCAGCAATCCCCCAACTCAGCCCCAGCATTTT. Full variable domain (missing parts from reference TRBV7-9 and TRBJ1-5): DTGVSQNPRHKITKRGQNVTFRCDPISEHNRLYWYRQTLGQGPEFLTYFQNEAQLEKSRLLSDRFSAERPKGSFSTLEIQRTEQGDSAMYLCASSNPPTQPQHFGDGTRLSIL.